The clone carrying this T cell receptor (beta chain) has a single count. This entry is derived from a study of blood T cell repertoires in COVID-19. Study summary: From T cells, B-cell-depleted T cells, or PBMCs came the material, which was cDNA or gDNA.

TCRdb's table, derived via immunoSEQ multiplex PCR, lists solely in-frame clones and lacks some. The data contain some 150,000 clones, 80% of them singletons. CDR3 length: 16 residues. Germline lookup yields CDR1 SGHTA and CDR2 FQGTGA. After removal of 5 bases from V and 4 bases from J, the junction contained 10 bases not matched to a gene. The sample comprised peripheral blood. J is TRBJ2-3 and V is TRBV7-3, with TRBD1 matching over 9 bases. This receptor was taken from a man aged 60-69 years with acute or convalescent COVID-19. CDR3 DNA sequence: TGTGCCAGCAGCCAAGGTGGGACAGGGAAGGCAGATACGCAGTATTTT. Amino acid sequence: CASSQGGTGKADTQYF.